Included here is one T cell receptor (beta chain) sequence, with context. As yet, its antigen is unknown. This entry is derived from a study of T cell responses to AZD1222 COVID-19 vaccine. Second-dose schedules of about 4 or about 12 weeks were combined. The table came from immunoSEQ multiplex PCR; TCRdb's copy has only in-frame clones and leaves some out. Of some 99,000 clones listed, around 87% are singletons. Study-level points and caveats: A reported finding is that nearly half of spike-specific TCRs target unmutated variant regions. Researchers report vaccine-associated CD4 TCRs spanning spike, with dominance at 160-218 and 743-854.

Trimming pared 6 bases from V and 3 bases from J, leaving 18 bases between. Germline CDR1 is SGHAT and CDR2 is FQNNGV. The CDR3 totals 15 residues. The V gene is TRBV11-2, the J gene TRBJ2-7; D not resolved. The receptor's source is an adult who received the AZD1222 COVID-19 vaccine. The sequencing used peripheral blood, collected 28 days after the second AZD1222 dose. The CDR3 nucleotides read TGTGCCAGCAGTCCACTCGACGGACGATTCTACGAGCAGTACTTC. Its translation: CASSPLDGRFYEQYF.